Listed below are T cell receptor beta chains from one sample, sequenced in a study of blood T cell repertoires in COVID-19. The assay was immunoSEQ multiplex PCR, and TCRdb's table has in-frame clones only and misses some. The sample includes about 300,000 clones, roughly 84% of them seen just once. Sample: peripheral blood. Receptor source: a human donor with COVID-19, enrolled during active disease. The donor label of this sample is uncertain. Both conserved end residues are part of each CDR3. A D gene is named only where the DNA matches it firmly.

CDR3aa: CASSSSRDSSYEQYF
d_gene: TRBD1
j_gene: TRBJ2-7
v_gene: TRBV5-1

CDR3aa: CASSRGGAEAFF
d_gene: -
j_gene: TRBJ1-1
v_gene: TRBV12-3/TRBV12-4

CDR3aa: CASSHRDRSSLHPPVPLTEAFF
d_gene: TRBD1
j_gene: TRBJ1-1
v_gene: TRBV27

CDR3aa: CASSTLAGAYNEQFF
d_gene: TRBD2
j_gene: TRBJ2-1
v_gene: TRBV6-5

CDR3aa: CASRRTGGGYTF
d_gene: TRBD1
j_gene: TRBJ1-2
v_gene: TRBV6-5

CDR3aa: CASSLGGSPDTQYF
d_gene: TRBD2
j_gene: TRBJ2-3
v_gene: TRBV11-3

CDR3aa: CASGVNTEAFF
d_gene: -
j_gene: TRBJ1-1
v_gene: TRBV19

CDR3aa: CASRRRTGHNSPLHF
d_gene: TRBD1
j_gene: TRBJ1-6
v_gene: TRBV19

CDR3aa: CASSRNRGSTEAFF
d_gene: TRBD1
j_gene: TRBJ1-1
v_gene: TRBV6-6

CDR3aa: CASSARQGPNTEAFF
d_gene: TRBD1
j_gene: TRBJ1-1
v_gene: TRBV9

CDR3aa: CASSSRQGTYNEQFF
d_gene: TRBD1
j_gene: TRBJ2-1
v_gene: TRBV11-3

CDR3aa: CASSPSDRRGSNTGELFF
d_gene: -
j_gene: TRBJ2-2
v_gene: TRBV18

CDR3aa: CASSPRTRNTGELFF
d_gene: TRBD2
j_gene: TRBJ2-2
v_gene: TRBV3-1/TRBV3-2

CDR3aa: CASSLHTSGPNTGELFF
d_gene: TRBD2
j_gene: TRBJ2-2
v_gene: TRBV7-8

CDR3aa: CASSETGISTDTQYF
d_gene: TRBD1
j_gene: TRBJ2-3
v_gene: TRBV2

CDR3aa: CASTQGRTDTQYF
d_gene: -
j_gene: TRBJ2-3
v_gene: TRBV12-3/TRBV12-4

CDR3aa: CASSPDTAEAFF
d_gene: -
j_gene: TRBJ1-1
v_gene: TRBV18

CDR3aa: CATSDDSGVQYF
d_gene: TRBD2
j_gene: TRBJ2-5
v_gene: TRBV24-1

CDR3aa: CASRGYGEKGSYEQYF
d_gene: -
j_gene: TRBJ2-7
v_gene: TRBV25-1

CDR3aa: CASSWGTSGALREQFF
d_gene: TRBD2
j_gene: TRBJ2-1
v_gene: TRBV5-1

CDR3aa: CSVVIVVRDSNSGYTF
d_gene: TRBD1
j_gene: TRBJ1-2
v_gene: TRBV29-1

CDR3aa: CASSHLVIGTGELFF
d_gene: -
j_gene: TRBJ2-2
v_gene: TRBV3-1/TRBV3-2

CDR3aa: CANSRGGGYNEQFF
d_gene: TRBD2
j_gene: TRBJ2-1
v_gene: TRBV7-2

CDR3aa: CAWSLTPAGPSPLHF
d_gene: -
j_gene: TRBJ1-6
v_gene: TRBV30

CDR3aa: CASSPTSGRAWSYEQYF
d_gene: TRBD2
j_gene: TRBJ2-7
v_gene: TRBV28

CDR3aa: CASSKLRNTEAFF
d_gene: -
j_gene: TRBJ1-1
v_gene: TRBV19

CDR3aa: CASSLTGGRTNEKLFF
d_gene: TRBD1
j_gene: TRBJ1-4
v_gene: TRBV27

CDR3aa: CASSGGGISYGYTF
d_gene: -
j_gene: TRBJ1-2
v_gene: TRBV5-1

CDR3aa: CASSQDDRDSYEQYF
d_gene: TRBD1
j_gene: TRBJ2-7
v_gene: TRBV4-1

CDR3aa: CASSHWGQGAYGYTF
d_gene: TRBD1
j_gene: TRBJ1-2
v_gene: TRBV3-1/TRBV3-2

CDR3aa: CASRTSGINEQFF
d_gene: -
j_gene: TRBJ2-1
v_gene: TRBV12-3/TRBV12-4

CDR3aa: CASSFNSGGTEAFF
d_gene: -
j_gene: TRBJ1-1
v_gene: TRBV7-9

CDR3aa: CASSLFSTGSYEQYF
d_gene: -
j_gene: TRBJ2-7
v_gene: TRBV28

CDR3aa: CASSELGQTQETQYF
d_gene: -
j_gene: TRBJ2-5
v_gene: TRBV5-4

CDR3aa: CASSPPGTRFDEQFF
d_gene: TRBD2
j_gene: TRBJ2-1
v_gene: TRBV28

CDR3aa: CASSLLAGSTDTQYF
d_gene: -
j_gene: TRBJ2-3
v_gene: TRBV7-2

CDR3aa: CASRDGGASNYEQYF
d_gene: -
j_gene: TRBJ2-7
v_gene: TRBV19

CDR3aa: CASVVGGNTGELFF
d_gene: -
j_gene: TRBJ2-2
v_gene: TRBV12-5

CDR3aa: CASNEDVGSSYEQYF
d_gene: -
j_gene: TRBJ2-7
v_gene: TRBV7-9

CDR3aa: CASSPVADFSYNEQFF
d_gene: -
j_gene: TRBJ2-1
v_gene: TRBV5-1

CDR3aa: CASSEGSGRPLEQYF
d_gene: TRBD2
j_gene: TRBJ2-7
v_gene: TRBV2

CDR3aa: CASSLDSALAGGRSQFF
d_gene: TRBD2
j_gene: TRBJ2-1
v_gene: TRBV7-2

CDR3aa: CASSSRTGPTDTQYF
d_gene: TRBD1
j_gene: TRBJ2-3
v_gene: TRBV5-4

CDR3aa: CASSRTGMRYEQYF
d_gene: -
j_gene: TRBJ2-7
v_gene: TRBV6-2/TRBV6-3

CDR3aa: CASSPDRDAYEQYF
d_gene: TRBD1
j_gene: TRBJ2-7
v_gene: TRBV18

CDR3aa: CSGLTGGGNIQYF
d_gene: TRBD1
j_gene: TRBJ2-4
v_gene: TRBV29-1

CDR3aa: CASSPGGGWDWNGYTF
d_gene: -
j_gene: TRBJ1-2
v_gene: TRBV19

CDR3aa: CASSSSDRESTEAFF
d_gene: TRBD1
j_gene: TRBJ1-1
v_gene: TRBV5-1

CDR3aa: CASSKLSNEQYF
d_gene: -
j_gene: TRBJ2-7
v_gene: TRBV28

CDR3aa: CASSYYHYGNEQYF
d_gene: -
j_gene: TRBJ2-7
v_gene: TRBV6-2/TRBV6-3

CDR3aa: CASSRGQANTGELFF
d_gene: TRBD1
j_gene: TRBJ2-2
v_gene: TRBV18